The 14 T cell receptor beta chains below all came from one sample that was sequenced in a study of OX40 agonist ivuxolimab in advanced cancers. Sequenced by immunoSEQ multiplex PCR; TCRdb stores in-frame clones only, minus some. The sample shows approximately 90,000 clones, about 90% of them seen only once. Sequences were derived from CD4+ or CD8+ T cells sorted from blood, sampled in a trial of the OX40 agonist ivuxolimab. These receptors originate from an adult with an advanced solid tumor such as melanoma, head and neck, liver or kidney cancer.

The rearrangement links TRBV5-6 to TRBJ2-6; 9 positions agree with TRBD1. Per germline, CDR1 SGHDT and CDR2 YYEEEE. The CDR3 loop spans 19 amino acids. V was pared by 3 bases and J by 1 base, with 11 bases of the junction left unmatched. CDR3 protein: CASSSRGQGEVSGANVLTF. The CDR3 nucleotides are TGTGCCAGCAGCTCCCGGGGACAGGGAGAGGTTTCTGGGGCCAACGTCCTGACTTTC. Full variable domain (rest looked up from reference TRBV5-6 and TRBJ2-6): DAGVTQSPTHLIKTRGQQVTLRCSPKSGHDTVSWYQQALGQGPQFIFQYYEEEERQRGNFPDRFSGHQFPNYSSELNVNALLLGDSALYLCASSSRGQGEVSGANVLTFGAGSRLTVL.

As DNA, the CDR3 is TGTGCCAGCAGCCTCGGACAGGTAAACGAGCAGTACTTC. It yields the protein CASSLGQVNEQYF. The V call is TRBV11-2, the J call TRBJ2-7, with TRBD1 matching over 7 bases. The CDR3 is made up of 13 amino acids. V shed 5 bases and J 5 bases; nucleotides not matched to a gene: 6. Germline CDR1 and CDR2: SGHAT and FQNNGV.

The chain couples TRBV18 to TRBJ1-1, with 7 bases that match TRBD1. This CDR3 contains 14 residues. The germline V gene has CDR1 KGHSH and CDR2 LQKENI. V shed 3 bases, J shed 1 base, and the junction held 2 bases outside the gene matches. The CDR3 reads CASSPHRGNTEAFF. The CDR3 nucleotides read TGTGCCAGCTCACCCCACAGGGGGAACACTGAAGCTTTCTTT.

The rearrangement joins TRBV6-4 to TRBJ1-2; no firm D call. CDR1 and CDR2 from the germline V gene are MRHNA and SNTAGT. V lost 4 bases, J lost 2 bases, and 8 bases lay in between. The CDR3 loop spans 13 amino acids. The DNA for the CDR3 is TGTGCCAGCAGTGTTTCACAGAACTATGGCTACACCTTC. Translation gives CASSVSQNYGYTF.

V and J are TRBV15 and TRBJ1-1; maybe TRBD1 (6 bases). The length of the CDR3 is 15 residues. V was clipped by 0 bases and J by 1 base, with 9 bases between them. From germline, CDR1 is LNHNV and CDR2 YYDKDF (reference sequence). The CDR3 DNA reads TGTGCCACCAGCAGAGATAGGGGGGCGAACACTGAAGCTTTCTTT. Translation: CATSRDRGANTEAFF. Together with reference TRBV15 and TRBJ1-1, the CDR3 gives the full variable domain: DAMVIQNPRYQVTQFGKPVTLSCSQTLNHNVMYWYQQKSSQAPKLLFHYYDKDFNNEADTPDNFQSRRPNTSFCFLDIRSPGLGDTAMYLCATSRDRGANTEAFFGQGTRLTVV.

The chain has TRBV19 and TRBJ1-5; D might be TRBD1 (5 bases). V lost 4 bases to trimming and J lost 4 bases, with 8 bases between them. Germline values: CDR1 LNHDA, CDR2 SQIVND (reference sequence). CDR3 length: 13 residues. The CDR3 sequence: CASSRAGNQPQHF. The CDR3 coding sequence is TGTGCCAGTAGTAGGGCAGGGAATCAGCCCCAGCATTTT.

This clone came up once. The sample has other DNA sequences that encode this CDR3 too. This rearrangement joins TRBV5-1 to TRBJ2-3; weak D call: TRBD2 (6 bases). V shed 0 bases and J shed 2 bases, with 7 bases lying between them. The CDR3 is 14 amino acids. Germline lookup yields CDR1 SGHRS and CDR2 YFSETQ. In nucleotides, the CDR3 is TGCGCCAGCAGCTTGGTACTAGCCACAGATACGCAGTATTTT. Protein product: CASSLVLATDTQYF.

This clone was seen once. This chain uses TRBV7-9 with TRBJ2-3; 7 bases agree with TRBD2. The CDR3 extends over 16 amino acids. Germline V lookup: CDR1 SEHNR, CDR2 FQNEAQ (reference sequence). The trim removed 4 bases at V and 1 base at J, leaving 8 bases unmatched. CDR3 residues: CASSSGGRWGTDTQYF. The CDR3 DNA is TGTGCCAGCAGCTCGGGGGGACGATGGGGCACAGATACGCAGTATTTT.

The gene calls are TRBV7-2 and TRBJ1-1; 8 nucleotides align to TRBD1. Trimming took 4 bases from V and 7 from J; bases not matched to a gene: 11. CDR1 SGHTA and CDR2 FQGNSA come from the germline V gene. CDR3 length: 15 residues. DNA of the CDR3: TGTGCCAGCAGCTCCCACAGGGGGGTTTTCGATGAAGCTTTCTTT. Its protein is CASSSHRGVFDEAFF. Based on the CDR3 plus reference TRBV7-2 and TRBJ1-1, the full variable domain is GAGVSQSPSNKVTEKGKDVELRCDPISGHTALYWYRQSLGQGLEFLIYFQGNSAPDKSGLPSDRFSAERTGGSVSTLTIQRTQQEDSAVYLCASSSHRGVFDEAFFGQGTRLTVV.

The rearrangement joins TRBV19 to TRBJ1-2; D gene unclear. The CDR3 is made up of 12 amino acids. V was pared by 6 bases and J by 3 bases, with 8 bases between. Germline CDR1 is LNHDA and CDR2 is SQIVND (reference sequence). The CDR3 loop reads CASSQKDYGYTF. Written as DNA, the CDR3 is TGTGCCAGTAGCCAGAAGGACTATGGCTACACCTTC.

CDR3 DNA sequence: TGTGCCAGCAGTGAAGTGGAAGAGACCCAGTACTTC. It is translated as CASSEVEETQYF. The chain combines TRBV2 with TRBJ2-5; D is ambiguous. V shed 1 base and J shed 3 bases, with 3 bases lying between them. CDR1 SNHLY and CDR2 FYNNEI come from the germline V gene. This CDR3 is 12 amino acids long.

The chain has TRBV6-5 and TRBJ2-7; tentatively, D is TRBD1 (5 bases). The germline gives CDR1 MNHEY, CDR2 SVGAGI. V lost 6 bases, J lost 0 bases, and 15 bases lay in between. The CDR3 has 15 amino acids. In DNA form, the CDR3 reads TGTGCCAGCAGCCTCGGACATACCCGCTCCTACGAGCAGTACTTC. The encoded protein is CASSLGHTRSYEQYF.

The chain is built from TRBV7-7 and TRBJ2-1; 13 bases agree with TRBD2. The trim removed 2 bases at V and 7 bases at J, leaving 2 bases unmatched. In germline, CDR1 is SSHAT, CDR2 FNYEAQ (reference sequence). This CDR3 spans 15 amino acids. The CDR3 coding sequence is TGTGCCAGCAGCTTAACTAGCGGGGGGGGAAATGAGCAGTTCTTC. Protein product: CASSLTSGGGNEQFF.

V is TRBV19 and J is TRBJ1-5, with D possibly TRBD1 on 5 matching bases. This CDR3 is 16 amino acids long. The V end was cut by 10 bases, the J end by 1 base, with 20 bases between. From germline, CDR1 is LNHDA and CDR2 SQIVND (reference sequence). This CDR3 reads CATTKRGEGSNQPQHF. The DNA of the CDR3 is TGTGCCACTACAAAAAGGGGAGAAGGAAGCAATCAGCCCCAGCATTTT.